One sample yielded the 10 T cell receptor beta chains listed below, sequenced in a study of human T cells and chemical hapten exposure. One entry per CDR3 protein results from TCRdb running MiXCR on the RACE reads. Of more than 80,000 distinct CDR3 sequences listed, about 10% are singletons. As for time point: pre-sensitization, week 0. Treatment denoted: therapeutic diphenylcyclopropenone sensitization with weekly scalp DPC. The sequences come from whole blood, collected in connection with sensitization to the hapten diphenylcyclopropenone (DPC). The receptor source for this set is a woman aged 55 to 70 with alopecia areata. Some clones in this sample may be carry-over from other donors' samples.

This clonotype was recorded many times. V is TRBV20-1 and J is TRBJ2-5; D is undetermined. The V end lost 5 bases, the J end lost 7 bases, and 26 bases lay between the germline ends. The germline V gene has CDR1 DFQATT and CDR2 SNEGSKA (reference sequence). The CDR3 has 16 amino acids. CDR3 in DNA: TGCAGTGCTCTTGGCCTAGTCGTACGGCGCCTGGGGACCCAGTACTTC. It codes for CSALGLVVRRLGTQYF.

This clonotype was counted many times. The chain combines TRBV6-2 or TRBV6-3 with TRBJ1-5, with TRBD1 identical over 9 bases. The germline CDR1 and CDR2 sequences are MNHEY and SVGEGT. V trimming: 6 bases; J trimming: 0 bases; junction bases outside the gene matches: 6. This CDR3 region has 16 residues. CDR3 sequence: CASRRTGAYSNQPQHF. The CDR3 nucleotides are TGTGCCAGCAGGAGGACAGGGGCATATAGCAATCAGCCCCAGCATTTT.

This chain uses TRBV6-1 with TRBJ1-5; 9 nucleotides match TRBD1. The J segment lost 1 base and the V segment lost 7 bases, leaving 2 bases of the junction unmatched. The CDR3 is made up of 14 amino acids. Germline CDR1 and CDR2: MNHNS and SASEGT. In DNA form, the CDR3 reads TGTGCCAGCACCGGACAGGGGAGCAATCAGCCCCAGCATTTT. Residues: CASTGQGSNQPQHF.

There are a few counts of this clonotype. The chain combines TRBV18 with TRBJ1-4, with D perhaps matching TRBD1 (5 bases). From germline, CDR1 is KGHSH and CDR2 LQKENI. The CDR3 covers 16 residues. V was clipped by 2 bases and J by 2 bases, with 12 bases between them. The CDR3 DNA reads TGTGCCAGCTCACCAACTTTTGGGGCTACTAATGAAAAACTGTTTTTT. Its translation is CASSPTFGATNEKLFF.

Concerning this clonotype: A clone one base away is much larger, so this may be a read error. The V and J genes are TRBV12-5 and TRBJ1-1; the D gene is possibly TRBD1 (5 bases). Per germline, CDR1 LGHNT and CDR2 FRNRAP. The CDR3 length is 14 residues. This chain's CDR3 is CASGSGHQNTEAYF. CDR3 nucleotides: TGTGCTAGTGGCTCAGGACACCAGAACACTGAAGCTTACTTT.

This chain connects TRBV12-3 or TRBV12-4 to TRBJ1-1; D is uncertain. There are 13 residues in the CDR3. V dropped 2 bases and J dropped 5 bases, with 9 bases sitting between them. CDR3 DNA: TGTGCCAGCAGTTTACAGGATGGGACTGAAGCTTTCTTT. This sequence encodes CASSLQDGTEAFF.

In this sample, this clonotype turned up a few times. The chain has TRBV9 and TRBJ1-2; no clear D. V was pared by 5 bases and J by 5 bases, with 16 bases between. CDR3 length: 14 residues. Germline V gene data show CDR1 as SGDLS and CDR2 as YYNGEE. CDR3 residues: CASRPVDGTYGYTF. CDR3 DNA: TGTGCCAGCAGGCCGGTGGACGGCACGTATGGCTACACCTTC.

This clonotype was counted ten times or more. This sequence joins TRBV5-1 and TRBJ2-7; 9 bases fit TRBD1. The germline CDR1 and CDR2 sequences are SGHRS and YFSETQ. J gave up 4 bases and V 1 base, and 9 bases lay outside the gene matches. CDR3 size: 16 residues. CDR3 region: CASSLQVTGTGYEQYF. The CDR3 DNA follows: TGCGCCAGCAGCTTGCAGGTTACGGGGACAGGGTACGAGCAGTACTTC.

This clonotype appeared many times. The gene calls are TRBV13 and TRBJ1-2; D possibly corresponds to TRBD1 (5 bases). The CDR3 consists of 14 residues. The germline V gene encodes CDR1 PRHDT and CDR2 FYEKMQ (reference sequence). V lost 0 bases and J 8 bases, leaving 13 bases between the germline ends. The CDR3 DNA follows: TGTGCCAGCAGCTTAGGGACAGTTGGAATAGGCTACACCTTC. As protein: CASSLGTVGIGYTF. The entire variable domain, with the rest obtained from reference TRBV13 and TRBJ1-2, is as follows: AAGVIQSPRHLIKEKRETATLKCYPIPRHDTVYWYQQGPGQDPQFLISFYEKMQSDKGSIPDRFSAQQFSDYHSELNMSSLELGDSALYFCASSLGTVGIGYTFGSGTRLTVV.

The rearrangement links TRBV20-1 to TRBJ1-1; D possibly corresponds to TRBD1 (5 bases). This CDR3 has 12 residues. The V gene's germline CDR1 is DFQATT and CDR2 SNEGSKA (reference sequence). Trimming shortened V by 0 bases and J by 5 bases, and 7 bases separated the two germline ends. The DNA for the CDR3 is TGCAGTGCTAGAGATCGGGGGACTGAAGCTTTCTTT. It is translated as CSARDRGTEAFF.